The entry below describes one T cell receptor (beta chain). As yet, its antigen is unknown. Deletions cut 5 bases from V and 4 bases from J, with 5 bases between. The CDR3 consists of 11 residues. Germline loops: CDR1 SEHNR, CDR2 FQNEAQ (reference sequence). Time point described: week 23, last vaccination. Each dose of the vaccine consisted of 300 ug of mutant IDH1 20-mer peptide, with topical imiquimod. This record comes from a study of a mutant IDH1 vaccine in newly diagnosed glioma. Overall study context: Administration of eight vaccinations to patients took place in weeks 1, 3, 5, 7, 11, 15, 19, 23. Vaccines began 4-6 weeks after radiotherapy alone, or with temozolomide cycles. Beforehand, treatment had been radiotherapy, temozolomide, or both; the majority received both.

Profiling relied on immunoSEQ multiplex PCR, and the TCRdb table lists in-frame clones only, not all of them. Of about 55,000 clones in the sample, 80% were seen once. This clonotype was sampled from a man in his forties or fifties with glioma. The chain employs TRBV7-9 and TRBJ2-5, with D uncertain. The source material was PBMCs, sampled from a glioma patient whose treatment included an IDH1 peptide vaccine. The chain's CDR3 is CASSDTETQYF. Here the CDR3 DNA reads TGTGCCAGCAGCGATACAGAGACCCAGTACTTC.